The subject of this entry is one TCR beta chain. The antigen remains undetermined. Negative isolation yielded CD8+ and CD4+ T cells; FACS enriched TEMRA cells. Trimming took 2 bases from V and 3 from J; bases not matched to a gene: 16. The CDR3 is 18 amino acids. CDR1 is ENHRY, CDR2 SYGVKD, per germline. The RNA, roughly 0.45 to 1 ug, was put through reverse transcription using random hexamers. TCRdb re-called the immunoSEQ multiplex PCR reads with MiXCR, one entry per CDR3 protein. The table lists some 120,000 distinct CDR3 sequences, about 94% of them singletons. This entry comes from a study of CD8 T cells in Susac syndrome. Study-wide findings and caveats: The authors acknowledged that the study's TCR sequencing and HLA analysis involved relatively few individuals.

The V call is TRBV10-3, the J call TRBJ2-7; 7 bases line up with TRBD1. Sequencing input: CD4+ T cells from PBMCs. The TCR sequence derives from a human donor in good health. The CDR3 loop reads CAISEPTPKRQGGYEQYF. CDR3 coding DNA: TGTGCCATCAGTGAGCCGACACCCAAAAGACAGGGTGGCTACGAGCAGTACTTC.